These 2 T cell receptor beta chains originate from one sample sequenced in a study of OX40 agonist ivuxolimab in advanced cancers. Some clones are missing from TCRdb's copy, which holds only in-frame ones; the method was immunoSEQ multiplex PCR. The sample carries 25,000 to 35,000 clones, around 88% recorded once. The material sequenced was CD4+ or CD8+ T cells sorted from blood, taken in a trial of the OX40 agonist ivuxolimab. These receptors were taken from an adult with an advanced solid tumor such as melanoma, head and neck, liver or kidney cancer.

A few counts support this clone. The chain recombines TRBV7-9 with TRBJ1-1; D might be TRBD1 (5 bases). CDR1 SEHNR and CDR2 FQNEAQ come from the germline V gene (reference sequence). The germline V and J ends were trimmed by 10 bases and 6 bases, with 18 bases remaining between them. This CDR3 is built from 13 residues. CDR3 residues: CATGAGESAEAFF. DNA for the CDR3: TGTGCCACCGGGGCGGGTGAGAGCGCTGAAGCTTTCTTT.

The genes are TRBV19 and TRBJ1-5; D is possibly TRBD1 (6 bases). The CDR3 has 15 residues. The germline gives CDR1 LNHDA, CDR2 SQIVND (reference sequence). The ends were cut back, 9 bases at V and 4 bases at J, with 19 bases in the middle. CDR3 amino acids: CASLPEGHENQPQHF. The CDR3 bases are TGTGCCAGCCTGCCAGAGGGACACGAAAATCAGCCCCAGCATTTT.